Listed below are T cell receptor beta chains from one sample, sequenced in a study of cytomegalovirus exposure and HLA in healthy donors. The repertoire was sequenced with immunoSEQ multiplex PCR; TCRdb's copy has only in-frame clones and lacks some. This table holds 100,000 or so clones, more than 60% found once. Sequences were obtained from PBMCs. These receptors were obtained from a woman in her thirties or forties in good health and CMV-seropositive. CDR3s include the opening cysteine and the closing phenylalanine or tryptophan. A D gene is named only where the DNA matches it firmly. Size is stated for part of the rows, as once, few or many counts, or as a class when the clone is expanded.

cdr3_nt cdr3_aa j_call clone_size v_call d_call
TGTGCCAGCAGTGGTTTAGGGGGCGCGAACACCGGGGAGCTGTTTTTT CASSGLGGANTGELFF TRBJ2-2 medium-sized TRBV25-1 TRBD1
TGCGCCAGCAGCCCGACTGGACAGGGGGACTCACCCCTCCACTTT CASSPTGQGDSPLHF TRBJ1-6 - TRBV5-1 TRBD1
TGCGCCAGCAGCAAACAGGGGCTCACAGATACGCAGTATTTT CASSKQGLTDTQYF TRBJ2-3 few TRBV4-1 TRBD1
TGTGCCAGCAGCCCCGCAGGGGCACACAATGAGCAGTTCTTC CASSPAGAHNEQFF TRBJ2-1 - TRBV7-9 -
TGCGCCAGCACGGTCGGGAGCTCCTACAATGAGCAGTTCTTC CASTVGSSYNEQFF TRBJ2-1 - TRBV5-1 -
TGCAGTGGCGGAAAAGTTTATGGCTACACCTTC CSGGKVYGYTF TRBJ1-2 - TRBV20-1 -
TGCGCCAGCAGCTTGGCCCGCAGGGATAATTCACCCCTCCACTTT CASSLARRDNSPLHF TRBJ1-6 once TRBV5-1 -
TGCGCCAGCAGCTTGTCGGACCCCCCGGGGGGGGATGAGCAGTTCTTC CASSLSDPPGGDEQFF TRBJ2-1 - TRBV5-1 TRBD2
TGTGCCAGCAGTCCTCGGAGGGGCTATAGTGGCTACACCTTC CASSPRRGYSGYTF TRBJ1-2 once TRBV27 -
TGCAGCGCCGAGACAGGGGACGACTACGAGCAGTACTTC CSAETGDDYEQYF TRBJ2-7 once TRBV29-1 TRBD1
TGTGCCAGCAGTTTGCGGGGAGGGAGCACAGATACGCAGTATTTT CASSLRGGSTDTQYF TRBJ2-3 few TRBV28 TRBD2
TGTGCCAGCTTAATAATGAACACTGAAGCTTTCTTT CASLIMNTEAFF TRBJ1-1 - TRBV13 -
TGCGCCAGCAGCCCAAGGGGATCTTTTGAAGGGACAGGGGAGACAGATACGCAGTATTTT CASSPRGSFEGTGETDTQYF TRBJ2-3 - TRBV5-1 TRBD1
TGTGCCAGCAGCCGGGGACAGGGTATTCAGCCCCAGCATTTT CASSRGQGIQPQHF TRBJ1-5 - TRBV7-2 TRBD1
TGCGCCAGCAGCCCCCTGGGCTTCGATCAGCCCCAGCATTTT CASSPLGFDQPQHF TRBJ1-5 - TRBV5-1 -
TGTGCCAGCAGTTTCACGGGGACAGGGCCCTACGAGCAGTACTTC CASSFTGTGPYEQYF TRBJ2-7 - TRBV28 TRBD1
TGTGCCAGCAGCCCGGGGACAGGGGGCACCGGGGAGCTGTTTTTT CASSPGTGGTGELFF TRBJ2-2 - TRBV7-2 TRBD1
TGTGCCAGCAGCCAAGAAGCATGGCAGCCCCAGCATTTT CASSQEAWQPQHF TRBJ1-5 - TRBV4-2 -
TGTGCCAGCAGATTTCTAGCGGGGGAAGACAATGAGCAGTTCTTC CASRFLAGEDNEQFF TRBJ2-1 - TRBV7-9 TRBD2
TGCGCCAGCAGCTTGGGTGAAGCGGGCTCCTACAATGAGCAGTTCTTC CASSLGEAGSYNEQFF TRBJ2-1 - TRBV5-1 -
TGTGCCAGTAGGTCGGAGGGGGCGGCTGGAAACACCATATATTTT CASRSEGAAGNTIYF TRBJ1-3 few TRBV19 TRBD1
TGTGCCAGCAGCGCAGGAGGGGGCCAGTACTTC CASSAGGGQYF TRBJ2-7 few TRBV11-3 -
TGTGCCAGCAGTTCCAACAGGGGCGGCTACACCTTC CASSSNRGGYTF TRBJ1-2 - TRBV28 TRBD1
TGTGCCAGTAGTATCCTTCCCCGGGAGGCTGATGAAGCTTTCTTT CASSILPREADEAFF TRBJ1-1 - TRBV19 -
TGTGCCAGCCTAAATAGCGGGAGGAACGAGCAGTACTTC CASLNSGRNEQYF TRBJ2-7 - TRBV28 TRBD2
TGTGCCAGCAGGGACAGGGGAGCCAAAAACATTCAGTACTTC CASRDRGAKNIQYF TRBJ2-4 - TRBV28 TRBD1
TGCGCCAGCAGATCACAGTCCTACGAGCAGTACTTC CASRSQSYEQYF TRBJ2-7 once TRBV4-1 -
TGTGCCAGCAGCCCCGGACAGGTAGGGGGTGAGCCCCAGCATTTT CASSPGQVGGEPQHF TRBJ1-5 - TRBV28 TRBD1
TGTGCCAGCACCTATAGGGACAGGGTCTACGAGCAGTACTTC CASTYRDRVYEQYF TRBJ2-7 - TRBV6-1 TRBD1
TGTGCCAGCAGTCCTTCACTAGAAGGTGGAGAGACCCAGTACTTC CASSPSLEGGETQYF TRBJ2-5 - TRBV6-5 -
TGCGCCAGCAGCCTGGGACAGGGAGTGAATCAGCCCCAGCATTTT CASSLGQGVNQPQHF TRBJ1-5 - TRBV4-1 TRBD1
TGCAGCGTTGGGACAGGGGTGGAACTAGCGGGAGGGCTCCGGGAGACCCAGTACTTC CSVGTGVELAGGLRETQYF TRBJ2-5 - TRBV29-1 TRBD2
TGTGCCATCAGCCAGCCTAGCTCCTACGAGCAGTACTTC CAISQPSSYEQYF TRBJ2-7 - TRBV10-3 -
TGTGCCAGCAGAAGGGGACGGGACAGGGCGGGAAAACTGTTTTTT CASRRGRDRAGKLFF TRBJ1-4 - TRBV2 TRBD1
TGTGCCAGCAGGGCCTTACTCCACAGGGGACCGAACACTGAAGCTTTCTTT CASRALLHRGPNTEAFF TRBJ1-1 - TRBV27 TRBD1
TGTGCCAGCAGCGCAAACCCTGCGGGCCGGGGAGGAGGAGAGACCCAGTACTTC CASSANPAGRGGGETQYF TRBJ2-5 - TRBV9 -
TGTGCCAGCAGTGAATCGGGGGTCGGACAGCCCCAGCATTTT CASSESGVGQPQHF TRBJ1-5 - TRBV2 -
TGTGCCAGCAGCAGAGGCCCATCTACTAGCGGAGAGACCCAGTACTTC CASSRGPSTSGETQYF TRBJ2-5 - TRBV7-2 TRBD2
TGTGCCAGCAGTTACCTTCTTCGGGGGGGCACAGATACGCAGTATTTT CASSYLLRGGTDTQYF TRBJ2-3 - TRBV6-5 TRBD2
TGTGCCAGCAGTGTTAGCGGAACAAGCACAGATACGCAGTATTTT CASSVSGTSTDTQYF TRBJ2-3 - TRBV25-1 -
TGTGCCAGCAGCTTGGCCCCCGGGACAGGGGGCACAGATACGCAGTATTTT CASSLAPGTGGTDTQYF TRBJ2-3 - TRBV5-4 TRBD1